This TCR beta chain was found in a study of OX40 agonist ivuxolimab in advanced cancers. Here immunoSEQ multiplex PCR was the method, and the copy in TCRdb shows in-frame clones only, minus some. The sample contains roughly 91,000 clones, around nine tenths of which appear only once. V was pared by 3 bases and J by 2 bases, with 5 bases of the junction left unmatched. Germline CDR1 and CDR2: MNHEY and SMNVEV (reference sequence). This CDR3 spans 16 amino acids. This TCR derives from an adult with an advanced solid tumor such as melanoma, head and neck, liver or kidney cancer. This specimen was CD4+ or CD8+ T cells sorted from blood, taken in a trial of the OX40 agonist ivuxolimab. The gene calls are TRBV27 and TRBJ2-7; 12 bases align to TRBD1. CDR3 in amino acids: CASSLQGQGATYEQYF. CDR3 coding DNA: TGTGCCAGCAGTTTGCAGGGACAGGGGGCGACCTACGAGCAGTACTTC.